These 21 T cell receptor beta chains came from one sample sequenced in a study of lymphopenia after photon versus proton radiotherapy. Sequencing was performed with immunoSEQ multiplex PCR; in TCRdb, only in-frame clones are kept and a portion is missing. The data hold approximately 22,000 clones, with around 85% observed a single time. The sequenced sample was peripheral blood, obtained from a patient treated with photon-based radiotherapy. These receptors all stem from a man aged 55 to 70 with pancreatic cancer.

The chain joins TRBV2 to TRBJ2-4; D may be TRBD2 (6 bases). The V end was cut by 6 bases, the J end by 4 bases, with 13 bases between. Germline V gene sequence: CDR1 SNHLY, CDR2 FYNNEI. This CDR3 region has 14 residues. The chain's CDR3 is CASSAGPEKNIQYF. CDR3 nucleotide sequence: TGTGCCAGCAGCGCGGGACCTGAAAAAAACATTCAGTACTTC.

This chain links TRBV7-2 with TRBJ1-3; possible D gene TRBD1, 5 bases. V lost 2 bases and J lost 3, with 11 bases in between. This CDR3 contains 15 residues. The germline CDR1 and CDR2 sequences are SGHTA and FQGNSA. CDR3: CASSLSSGFGNTIYF. As DNA, the CDR3 is TGTGCCAGCAGCTTAAGTTCAGGGTTTGGAAACACCATATATTTT.

The genes are TRBV7-9 and TRBJ2-7; TRBD1 or TRBD2 may be the D gene (5 bases each). From germline, CDR1 is SEHNR and CDR2 FQNEAQ (reference sequence). V gave up 4 bases and J gave up 2 bases, with 9 bases separating them. The CDR3 is 13 residues long. The CDR3 reads CASSWDGAYEQYF. CDR3 bases: TGTGCCAGCAGCTGGGACGGCGCCTACGAGCAGTACTTC. Combining the CDR3 with reference TRBV7-9 and TRBJ2-7 gives the whole variable domain DTGVSQNPRHKITKRGQNVTFRCDPISEHNRLYWYRQTLGQGPEFLTYFQNEAQLEKSRLLSDRFSAERPKGSFSTLEIQRTEQGDSAMYLCASSWDGAYEQYFGPGTRLTVT.

Only one count was recorded for this clone. V and J are TRBV9 and TRBJ2-1, with D perhaps TRBD2 (5 bases). The germline V gene encodes CDR1 SGDLS and CDR2 YYNGEE. Trimming took 0 bases from V and 13 from J, leaving 20 bases between them. The CDR3 has 15 amino acids. CDR3 DNA: TGTGCCAGCAGCGTAGGTCAATTTGAGGGTTTGGGACAGTTCTTC. It encodes CASSVGQFEGLGQFF.

The chain employs TRBV6-4 and TRBJ2-3; 8 nucleotides agree with TRBD2. V lost 3 bases, J lost 1 base, and 3 bases stayed unmatched. Looked up from germline, CDR1 is MRHNA and CDR2 is SNTAGT. The CDR3 has 15 amino acids. The chain's CDR3 is CASSESGGGTDTQYF. As DNA, the CDR3 is TGTGCCAGCAGTGAGAGCGGGGGCGGCACAGATACGCAGTATTTT.

This clone was counted once. The CDR3 DNA is TGTGCCAGCAGTCGAGGTAGCTTAACCTACAATGAGCAGTTCTTC. It is translated as CASSRGSLTYNEQFF. The V and J genes are TRBV27 and TRBJ2-1, with D uncertain. Germline V CDR1 and CDR2: MNHEY, SMNVEV (reference sequence). CDR3 length: 15 residues. Trimming removed 5 bases at V and 2 bases at J, with 13 bases between.

The chain is built from TRBV5-4 and TRBJ2-3; TRBD2 agrees at 8 bases. The CDR3 runs 16 residues. The germline V gene encodes CDR1 SGHNT and CDR2 YYREEE (reference sequence). V trimming: 4 bases; J trimming: 3 bases; junction bases outside the gene matches: 10. The CDR3 is CASSGQSGGPTDTQYF. For the CDR3, the DNA is TGTGCCAGCAGCGGCCAGAGCGGGGGACCTACAGATACGCAGTATTTT. Supplemented by reference TRBV5-4 and TRBJ2-3, the full variable domain reads ETGVTQSPTHLIKTRGQQVTLRCSSQSGHNTVSWYQQALGQGPQFIFQYYREEENGRGNFPPRFSGLQFPNYSSELNVNALELDDSALYLCASSGQSGGPTDTQYFGPGTRLTVL.

J is TRBJ1-1 and V is TRBV6-6; weak D call: TRBD1 (6 bases). The germline CDR1 and CDR2 sequences are MNHNY and SVGAGI (reference sequence). V lost 5 bases to trimming and J lost 3 bases, with 13 bases between them. The CDR3 has 14 amino acids. This CDR3 is CASSKQGWDTEAFF. CDR3 in DNA: TGTGCCAGCAGTAAACAGGGTTGGGACACTGAAGCTTTCTTT.

The V gene is TRBV19, the J gene TRBJ1-3; D is uncertain. Germline-derived CDR1 and CDR2 are LNHDA and SQIVND (reference sequence). The CDR3 has 12 amino acids. V was trimmed by 7 bases and J by 3 bases, leaving 7 bases between them. The CDR3 DNA reads as TGTGCCAGTACCCCTCATGGAAACACCATATATTTT. This gives the protein CASTPHGNTIYF.

The chain couples TRBV9 to TRBJ2-1, with D possibly TRBD2 on 5 matching bases. This CDR3 is 17 amino acids long. Germline V gene sequence: CDR1 SGDLS, CDR2 YYNGEE. Deletions cut 0 bases from V and 5 bases from J, with 18 bases between. In DNA form, the CDR3 reads TGTGCCAGCAGCGTAGGCCGGGGTTCCAGCAAGAACAATGAGCAGTTCTTC. Translated: CASSVGRGSSKNNEQFF.

The chain links TRBV6-4 to TRBJ1-6; 7 nucleotides align to TRBD1. Germline values: CDR1 MRHNA, CDR2 SNTAGT. The CDR3 spans 16 residues. Germline trimming cut 6 bases from V and 8 bases from J; bases unmatched to any gene: 13. CDR3 bases: TGTGCCAGCAGGAATTCCAACAGGGGTAGGGATTCACCCCTCCACTTT. Protein sequence: CASRNSNRGRDSPLHF.

The rearrangement joins TRBV13 to TRBJ1-2; TRBD1 agrees at 7 bases. From germline, CDR1 is PRHDT and CDR2 FYEKMQ (reference sequence). V shed 0 bases and J 2 bases; nucleotides not matched to a gene: 0. This CDR3 spans 14 amino acids. CDR3 nucleotides: TGTGCCAGCAGCTTAGGGACAGGGAACTATGGCTACACCTTC. Amino acid sequence: CASSLGTGNYGYTF.

About this clone itself: Without the conserved terminal phenylalanine or tryptophan, this CDR3 likely stems from a read error. No DNA is shown, since the ends of the CDR3 on it are uncertain; the CDR3 is the one TCRdb lists. The chain recombines TRBV21-1 with TRBJ2-7; the table's D call TRBD1 went unverified against the DNA. TRBV21-1 is marked as a pseudogene. The CDR3 comprises 14 residues, both ends counted. CDR3 in amino acids: CASRKGVATRVRRA.

The genes are TRBV5-1 and TRBJ2-3; 10 bases match TRBD1. This CDR3 is 17 amino acids long. Germline-derived CDR1 and CDR2 are SGHRS and YFSETQ. Germline trimming cut 4 bases from V and 0 bases from J; bases unmatched to any gene: 8. The CDR3 sequence is CASSPTGQGKSTDTQYF. In DNA, the CDR3 is TGCGCCAGCAGCCCGACGGGACAGGGGAAAAGCACAGATACGCAGTATTTT.

The chain couples TRBV6-5 to TRBJ1-2, with 9 nucleotides matching TRBD1. The V gene's germline CDR1 is MNHEY and CDR2 SVGAGI. The CDR3 runs 14 residues. J lost 10 bases, V lost 5 bases, and 11 bases had no gene match. CDR3 amino acids: CASSKSGQGRLYTF. CDR3 nucleotide sequence: TGTGCCAGCAGTAAATCTGGACAGGGGAGGCTCTACACCTTC.

V usage is TRBV6-6 and J usage is TRBJ1-2; D not resolved. Germline loops: CDR1 MNHNY, CDR2 SVGAGI (reference sequence). V dropped 4 bases and J dropped 4 bases, with 10 bases sitting between them. CDR3 size: 13 residues. CDR3 sequence: CASSSGSAYGYTF. The CDR3 nucleotides are TGTGCCAGCAGTTCCGGTAGCGCCTATGGCTACACCTTC.

This chain joins TRBV5-5 and TRBJ1-1; tentatively, D is TRBD1 (5 bases). This CDR3 contains 14 residues. From germline, CDR1 is SGHKS and CDR2 YYEKEE (reference sequence). The V end was cut by 6 bases, the J end by 4 bases, with 16 bases between. CDR3 loop: CASTEGVVLTEAFF. CDR3 coding DNA: TGTGCCAGCACCGAAGGGGTCGTTCTCACTGAAGCTTTCTTT.

A few counts support this clone. The chain combines TRBV2 with TRBJ2-5, with a tentative D call TRBD2 (5 bases). The CDR3 extends over 14 amino acids. V lost 8 bases to trimming and J lost 3 bases, with 16 bases between them. Germline V CDR1 and CDR2: SNHLY, FYNNEI. CDR3 in amino acids: CASADQRVKETQYF. CDR3 bases: TGTGCCAGCGCGGATCAGAGGGTGAAAGAGACCCAGTACTTC.

The chain recombines TRBV4-3 with TRBJ2-7; D is undetermined. This CDR3 is built from 16 residues. V dropped 3 bases and J dropped 4 bases, with 19 bases sitting between them. Germline V gene sequence: CDR1 LGHNA, CDR2 YSLEER. The CDR3 sequence: CASSHFSTALTYEQYF. CDR3 sequence (DNA): TGCGCCAGCAGCCATTTTTCCACAGCCCTAACTTACGAGCAGTACTTC.

Here the CDR3 DNA reads TGCAGCGTTGAAGACCCCGACAGCAGCTCCTACGAGCAGTACTTC. Translated, it gives CSVEDPDSSSYEQYF. The chain carries TRBV29-1 and TRBJ2-7; possible D gene TRBD1, 5 bases. The ends were cut back, 0 bases at V and 0 bases at J, with 12 bases in the middle. The CDR3 consists of 15 residues. CDR1 and CDR2 from the germline V gene are SQVTM and ANQGSEA.

The chain recombines TRBV6-5 with TRBJ1-2; D is possibly TRBD1 (6 bases). The CDR3 extends over 12 amino acids. V dropped 5 bases and J dropped 8 bases, with 12 bases sitting between them. Germline values: CDR1 MNHEY, CDR2 SVGAGI. CDR3 in DNA: TGTGCCAGCAGTCAACAGGGATGGGGCTACACCTTC. Protein sequence: CASSQQGWGYTF.